Listed here are 8 T cell receptor beta chains from one sample, sequenced in a study of identical twins. In TCRdb, the 5' RACE reads were re-called with MiXCR into one record per CDR3 protein. This sample has 250,000 or so distinct CDR3 sequences, with about an eighth found just once. These data were also reused for a study on yellow fever vaccine responses in identical twins.

The specimen sequenced was memory (CD45RO+) T cells sorted from blood. These receptors all stem from a woman between 18 and 30 years old in good health.

This clonotype has ten or more counts. The chain employs TRBV5-5 and TRBJ1-1; TRBD1 matches 11 bases. Germline values: CDR1 SGHKS, CDR2 YYEKEE (reference sequence). The CDR3 is made up of 15 amino acids. V shed 0 bases and J 4 bases; nucleotides not matched to a gene: 2. The CDR3 bases are TGTGCCAGCAGCTTGGCCGGGACAGGGGGCACTGAAGCTTTCTTT. Translated: CASSLAGTGGTEAFF.

This clonotype came up a few times. The chain links TRBV5-1 to TRBJ2-2; a weak D match, TRBD1 (6 bases). Germline values: CDR1 SGHRS, CDR2 YFSETQ. V lost 8 bases and J 0 bases, leaving 17 bases between the germline ends. The CDR3 length is 16 residues. The CDR3 reads CASLRGGSSNTGELFF. The CDR3 region has the DNA TGCGCCAGTTTGAGAGGGGGATCCTCGAACACCGGGGAGCTGTTTTTT.

This clonotype occurred many times. The DNA for the CDR3 is TGTGCCAGCAGACTTGCCGGATACACTGAAGCTTTCTTT. The encoded protein is CASRLAGYTEAFF. The V gene is TRBV7-9, the J gene TRBJ1-1; D not certain. Germline lookup yields CDR1 SEHNR and CDR2 FQNEAQ (reference sequence). V was pared by 6 bases and J by 3 bases, with 11 bases between. The CDR3 contains 13 residues.

The sample holds many counts of this clonotype. This chain joins TRBV15 and TRBJ2-1, with TRBD2 matching over 9 bases. This CDR3 is 15 amino acids long. Germline CDR1 and CDR2: LNHNV and YYDKDF (reference sequence). V lost 3 bases, J lost 7 bases, and 7 bases stayed unmatched. The CDR3: CATSRGLAQGNEQFF. CDR3 nucleotides: TGTGCCACCAGCAGGGGACTAGCTCAGGGTAATGAGCAGTTCTTC.

The chain has TRBV11-2 and TRBJ2-7, with 11 bases aligning to TRBD2. There are 15 residues in the CDR3. The germline V gene encodes CDR1 SGHAT and CDR2 FQNNGV. V lost 1 base to trimming and J lost 3 bases; unmatched junction nucleotides: 2. CDR3 coding DNA: TGTGCCAGCAGCTTAGCGACTAGCGGGGTCTACGAGCAGTACTTC. Translation gives CASSLATSGVYEQYF.

This clonotype appeared a single time. This may come from a read error, since a much larger clone is one base off. This sequence joins TRBV4-3 and TRBJ2-2, with D unresolved. Germline assignment: CDR1 LGHNA and CDR2 YSLEER. This CDR3 comprises 16 residues. Trimming cost V 2 bases and J 4 bases, with 14 bases left between them. Written as DNA, the CDR3 is TGCGCCAGCAGCCAAACCCAAGTCCCGGTCACCGGGGAGCTGTTTTTT. It specifies CASSQTQVPVTGELFF.

The V and J genes are TRBV29-1 and TRBJ2-7, with D hard to call. CDR1 and CDR2 (germline): SQVTM, ANQGSEA. Between the trimmed V and J ends, which lost 5 bases and 0 bases, there was a span of 8 bases. This CDR3 region has 12 residues. CDR3 residues: CSVSYGSYEQYF. In nucleotides, the CDR3 is TGCAGCGTTAGTTACGGCTCCTACGAGCAGTACTTC.

Remarks on this clonotype: A much larger clone is a single base away; this may be a read error. The chain has TRBV28 and TRBJ2-7; maybe TRBD1 (6 bases). This CDR3 is 12 amino acids long. The germline CDR1 and CDR2 sequences are MDHEN and SYDVKM. CDR3 protein: CVSSQGRYEQYF. CDR3 coding DNA: TGTGTCAGCAGCCAGGGGCGGTACGAGCAGTACTTC. The full variable domain, in which reference TRBV28 and TRBJ2-7 provide the parts outside the CDR3, is DVKVTQSSRYLVKRTGEKVFLECVQDMDHENMFWYRQDPGLGLRLIYFSYDVKMKEKGDIPEGYSVSREKKERFSLILESASTNQTSMYLCVSSQGRYEQYFGPGTRLTVT.